Sequencing of this T cell receptor (beta chain) was carried out in a study of blood T cell repertoires in COVID-19. The CDR3 has 15 residues. Trimming removed 0 bases at V and 4 bases at J, with 11 bases between. Germline V gene lookup returns CDR1 SGHRS and CDR2 YFSETQ. All enrollees were about 18 to 95 years old and from about 25 US areas. Produced via immunoSEQ multiplex PCR; TCRdb's table is partial and in-frame only. The repertoire holds about 180,000 clones, with about 82% as singletons. The sample was PBMCs or T cells enriched from blood (not recorded which). The rearrangement uses TRBV5-1 and TRBJ1-3; a possible D gene is TRBD1 (6 bases). The receptor was isolated from a woman in her 30s who had recovered from COVID-19. CDR3 nucleotide sequence: TGCGCCAGCAGCTTGGCCGTTGACAGGGGAAACACCATATATTTT. Translation gives CASSLAVDRGNTIYF.